The 5 T cell receptor beta chains in this list originate from one sample, sequenced in a study of T cell changes during pregnancy in multiple sclerosis. Method: immunoSEQ multiplex PCR; TCRdb's copy keeps in-frame clones and lacks some. The repertoire holds tens of thousands of clones, with under 95% as singletons. This specimen consisted of peripheral blood, obtained in the third trimester of pregnancy. The receptor set was obtained from a female donor in good health, enrolled as a control in a pregnancy study.

This clone was counted once. J is TRBJ1-6 and V is TRBV27; D might be TRBD1 (5 bases). Germline assignment: CDR1 MNHEY and CDR2 SMNVEV (reference sequence). This CDR3 has 15 residues. V lost 10 bases and J 0 bases, leaving 13 bases between the germline ends. The CDR3 here is CATLGGSSYNSPLHF. CDR3 sequence (DNA): TGTGCCACCCTGGGGGGAAGCTCCTATAATTCACCCCTCCACTTT.

The CDR3 DNA is TGCGCCAGCAGCCAAGAGTTAGGGGACTTCAGTGAAAAACTGTTTTTT. It encodes CASSQELGDFSEKLFF. V and J are TRBV4-3 and TRBJ1-4, with D tentatively TRBD1 (5 bases). The CDR3 is 16 residues long. Germline assignment: CDR1 LGHNA and CDR2 YSLEER. V was shortened by 0 bases and J by 7 bases, with 15 bases between the two germline ends.

The V gene is TRBV30, the J gene TRBJ2-4, with unresolved D. This CDR3 has 15 residues. Germline CDR1 and CDR2: GTSNPN and SVGIG (reference sequence). The V end lost 2 bases, the J end lost 4 bases, and 15 bases lay between the germline ends. The CDR3 region has the DNA TGTGCCTGGAGTAGACCCCCGGCAGGTAAAAACATTCAGTACTTC. Protein: CAWSRPPAGKNIQYF.

V gene TRBV27 combines with J gene TRBJ1-6; the D is unclear. The CDR3 extends over 14 amino acids. Germline CDR1 reads MNHEY; CDR2 reads SMNVEV (reference sequence). Trimming cost V 5 bases and J 0 bases, with 5 bases left between them. The CDR3 spells CASSRSSYNSPLHF. CDR3 DNA sequence: TGTGCCAGCAGTAGGAGCTCCTATAATTCACCCCTCCACTTT.

V gene TRBV6-1 combines with J gene TRBJ1-2; TRBD1 is a possible D gene (6 bases). Trimming removed 6 bases from V and 6 bases from J, with 14 bases in between. CDR1 is MNHNS, CDR2 SASEGT, per germline. The CDR3 consists of 13 residues. The CDR3 DNA reads as TGTGCCAGCAGCGTAAGACAGGCGGATGGCTACACCTTC. It translates to CASSVRQADGYTF.